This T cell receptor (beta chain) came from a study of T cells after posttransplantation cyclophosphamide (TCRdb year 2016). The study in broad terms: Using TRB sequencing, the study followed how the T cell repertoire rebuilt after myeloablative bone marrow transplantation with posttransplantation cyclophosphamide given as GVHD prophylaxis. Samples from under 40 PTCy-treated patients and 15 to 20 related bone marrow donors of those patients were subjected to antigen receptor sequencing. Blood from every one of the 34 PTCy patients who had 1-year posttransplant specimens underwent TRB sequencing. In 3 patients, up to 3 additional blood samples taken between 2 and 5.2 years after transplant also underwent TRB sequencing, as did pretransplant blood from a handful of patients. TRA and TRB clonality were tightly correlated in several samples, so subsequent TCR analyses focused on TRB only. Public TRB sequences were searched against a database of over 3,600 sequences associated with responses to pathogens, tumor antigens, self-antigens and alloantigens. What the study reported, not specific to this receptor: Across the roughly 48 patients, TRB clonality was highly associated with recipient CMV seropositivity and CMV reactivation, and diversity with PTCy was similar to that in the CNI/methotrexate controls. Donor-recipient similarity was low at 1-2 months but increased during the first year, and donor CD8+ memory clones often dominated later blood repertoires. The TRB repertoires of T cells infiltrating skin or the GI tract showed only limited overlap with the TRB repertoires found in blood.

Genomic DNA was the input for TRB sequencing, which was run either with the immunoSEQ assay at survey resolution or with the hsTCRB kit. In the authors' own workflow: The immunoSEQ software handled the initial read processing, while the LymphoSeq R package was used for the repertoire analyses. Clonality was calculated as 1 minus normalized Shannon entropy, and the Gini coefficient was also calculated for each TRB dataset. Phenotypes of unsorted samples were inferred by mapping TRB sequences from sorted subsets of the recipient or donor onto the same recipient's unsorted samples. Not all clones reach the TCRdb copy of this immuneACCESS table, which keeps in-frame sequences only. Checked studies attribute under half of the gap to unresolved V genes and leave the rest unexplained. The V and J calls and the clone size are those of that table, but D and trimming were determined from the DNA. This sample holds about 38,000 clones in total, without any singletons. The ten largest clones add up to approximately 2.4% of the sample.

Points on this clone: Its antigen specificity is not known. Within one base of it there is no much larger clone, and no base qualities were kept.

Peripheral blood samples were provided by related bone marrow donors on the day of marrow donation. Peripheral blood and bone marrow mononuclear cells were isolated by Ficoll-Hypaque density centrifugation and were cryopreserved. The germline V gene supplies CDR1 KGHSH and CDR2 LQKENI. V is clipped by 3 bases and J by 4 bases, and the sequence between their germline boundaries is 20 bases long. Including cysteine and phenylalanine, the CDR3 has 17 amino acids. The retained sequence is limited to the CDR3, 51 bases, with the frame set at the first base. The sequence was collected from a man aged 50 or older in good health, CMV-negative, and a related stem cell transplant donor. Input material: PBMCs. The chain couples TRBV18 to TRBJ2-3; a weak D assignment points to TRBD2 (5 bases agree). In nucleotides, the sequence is TGTGCCAGCTCACCCCGGAGAGGCGTAGGGAGCGCAGATACGCAGTATTTT. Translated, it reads CASSPRRGVGSADTQYF.